Presented here are 19 T cell receptor beta chains from one specimen sequenced in a study of Ad26.COV2.S vaccination and SARS-CoV-2 variants. Data came from immunoSEQ multiplex PCR; TCRdb stores just in-frame clones and leaves some out. This table holds about 410,000 clones, around 92% found once. Documented treatment: 19 received Ad26.COV2.S at low or high dose, single or two shots; about 5 received placebo; per-sample allocation not given. Material that was analyzed had been drawn on day 63 after the first vaccine or placebo injection. Sequencing used peripheral blood, obtained in a trial of Ad26.COV2.S vaccine versus placebo. These receptors originate from a person between 18 and 60 years old who received the Ad26.COV2.S COVID-19 vaccine or a placebo.

The chain links TRBV3-1 (or the pseudogene TRBV3-2) to TRBJ2-2; D gene unclear. The germline gives CDR1 LGHDT, CDR2 YNNKEL (reference sequence). Trimming took 6 bases from V and 4 from J, leaving 15 bases between them. The CDR3 length is 15 residues. CDR3 DNA: TGTGCCAGCAGTCCAAAGGGCGACTTCACCGGGGAGCTGTTTTTT. Translation gives CASSPKGDFTGELFF.

The chain recombines TRBV6-5 with TRBJ1-1; 9 positions match TRBD1. V lost 5 bases, J lost 9 bases, and 7 bases stayed unmatched. CDR3 length: 13 residues. CDR1 and CDR2 from the germline V gene are MNHEY and SVGAGI. The CDR3 sequence is CASSPDRGPKAFF. DNA of the CDR3: TGTGCCAGCAGTCCGGACAGGGGACCTAAAGCTTTCTTT.

This clone showed up just a few times. The V gene is TRBV5-1, the J gene TRBJ1-2; TRBD1 matches 8 bases. The CDR3 runs to 14 residues. J was trimmed by 6 bases and V by 0 bases; bases with no gene match: 4. Germline V CDR1 and CDR2: SGHRS, YFSETQ. The CDR3 sequence is CASSLGAGGNGYTF. CDR3 DNA sequence: TGCGCCAGCAGCTTGGGGGCAGGGGGCAATGGCTACACCTTC.

V and J are TRBV5-4 and TRBJ2-3; 12 positions agree with TRBD2. The CDR3 is 17 residues long. The V gene's germline CDR1 is SGHNT and CDR2 YYREEE (reference sequence). Trimming at V came to 3 bases and at J to 7 bases, leaving 12 bases not matched to a gene. CDR3 coding DNA: TGTGCCAGCAGCTCAGCTCTAGCGGGGGGGCTTTTGAATACGCAGTATTTT. It is translated as CASSSALAGGLLNTQYF.

This chain uses TRBV7-2 with TRBJ2-3; 13 nucleotides align to TRBD2. V lost 8 bases and J lost 0; bases outside the gene matches: 5. This CDR3 contains 16 residues. The germline V gene has CDR1 SGHTA and CDR2 FQGNSA. The CDR3 sequence: CASGKGLAGSTDTQYF. The DNA of the CDR3 is TGTGCCAGCGGAAAGGGACTAGCGGGGAGCACAGATACGCAGTATTTT.

The rearrangement links TRBV4-3 to TRBJ1-2; 10 bases line up with TRBD1. V shed 1 base, J shed 8 bases, and the junction held 10 bases outside the gene matches. The CDR3 is made up of 16 amino acids. From germline, CDR1 is LGHNA and CDR2 YSLEER. The chain's CDR3 is CASSQGPGQGVWGYTF. The CDR3 nucleotides read TGCGCCAGCAGCCAAGGACCAGGACAGGGGGTGTGGGGCTACACCTTC.

This chain connects TRBV6-5 to TRBJ1-3; possible D gene TRBD1, 5 bases. Germline V gene lookup returns CDR1 MNHEY and CDR2 SVGAGI. The CDR3 covers 16 residues. Trimming removed 2 bases at V and 2 bases at J, with 13 bases between. CDR3 nucleotides: TGTGCCAGCAGTTACGCTCTCTCAGGGCCTGGAAACACCATATATTTT. As protein: CASSYALSGPGNTIYF.

This chain uses TRBV6-2 or TRBV6-3 with TRBJ1-5; 8 nucleotides align to TRBD1. Germline V lookup: CDR1 MNHEY, CDR2 SVGEGT. This CDR3 comprises 15 residues. V was clipped by 5 bases and J by 0 bases; unmatched bases: 3. The CDR3 coding sequence is TGTGCCAGCAGTACGGACAGGGATAGCAATCAGCCCCAGCATTTT. Translation gives CASSTDRDSNQPQHF.

The rearrangement joins TRBV5-8 to TRBJ1-2; weak D call: TRBD1 (6 bases). The CDR3 covers 14 residues. The germline CDR1 and CDR2 sequences are SGHTS and YDEGEE. V lost 0 bases and J lost 5, with 11 bases in between. CDR3 nucleotide sequence: TGTGCCAGCAGCTTGGGGCGACAGGAATATGGCTACACCTTC. This codes for CASSLGRQEYGYTF.

The chain employs TRBV2 and TRBJ2-5, with 8 bases matching TRBD1. Germline assignment: CDR1 SNHLY and CDR2 FYNNEI. The CDR3 runs to 16 residues. V was pared by 6 bases and J by 0 bases, with 9 bases of the junction left unmatched. The CDR3 loop reads CASRGRQGKNQETQYF. The CDR3 DNA sequence: TGTGCCAGCAGGGGTCGACAGGGGAAGAACCAAGAGACCCAGTACTTC.

The gene calls are TRBV19 and TRBJ2-6, with TRBD1 matching 10 bases. V lost 9 bases, J lost 4 bases, and 12 bases stayed unmatched. This CDR3 is 17 amino acids long. Per the germline V gene, CDR1 is LNHDA and CDR2 is SQIVND (reference sequence). The CDR3 DNA sequence: TGTGCCAGCCATAACCGACAGGGGGCGGGCGGGGCCAACGTCCTGACTTTC. This codes for CASHNRQGAGGANVLTF.

V usage is TRBV7-9 and J usage is TRBJ2-3; a possible D gene is TRBD1 (6 bases). V gave up 5 bases and J gave up 0 bases, with 9 bases separating them. The CDR3 runs to 14 residues. Germline CDR1 reads SEHNR; CDR2 reads FQNEAQ (reference sequence). CDR3 DNA sequence: TGTGCCAGCAGCCGGACAGCTAGCACAGATACGCAGTATTTT. This codes for CASSRTASTDTQYF.

The chain carries TRBV6-5 and TRBJ2-5; D is uncertain. The CDR3 loop spans 13 amino acids. In germline, CDR1 is MNHEY, CDR2 SVGAGI. The germline V and J ends were trimmed by 2 bases and 4 bases, with 8 bases remaining between them. The CDR3 bases are TGTGCCAGCAGTTACCTTTCAGGAGAGACCCAGTACTTC. This codes for CASSYLSGETQYF.

This chain uses TRBV3-1 (or the pseudogene TRBV3-2) with TRBJ1-2; TRBD1 matches 8 bases. Trimming removed 3 bases from V and 6 bases from J; junction bases left unmatched: 0. Germline V gene lookup returns CDR1 LGHDT and CDR2 YNNKEL (reference sequence). CDR3 size: 12 residues. The CDR3 protein is CASSQDRDGYTF. The CDR3 DNA follows: TGTGCCAGCAGCCAGGACAGGGATGGCTACACCTTC.

The chain has TRBV18 and TRBJ2-7; no clear D. The CDR3 consists of 14 residues. The V gene's germline CDR1 is KGHSH and CDR2 LQKENI. The V gene lost 5 bases and the J gene lost 3 bases, with 14 bases spanning the gap. CDR3 sequence (DNA): TGTGCCAGCTCAAGTGGATTCCTCTACTACGAGCAGTACTTC. Translation gives CASSSGFLYYEQYF.

CDR3 loop: CASSDPTGTGELFF. In nucleotides, the CDR3 is TGCGCCAGCAGCGATCCGACCGGCACCGGGGAGCTGTTTTTT. The chain has TRBV5-1 and TRBJ2-2; D ambiguous. V was shortened by 4 bases and J by 4 bases, with 11 bases between the two germline ends. Germline-derived CDR1 and CDR2 are SGHRS and YFSETQ. The CDR3 contains 14 residues.

The chain combines TRBV16 with TRBJ2-7; 10 nucleotides agree with TRBD1. With V trimmed by 2 bases and J by 9 bases, 7 bases remained unmatched. The CDR3 contains 14 residues. Germline V gene lookup returns CDR1 KGHSY and CDR2 FQNENV. The CDR3 nucleotides read TGTGCCAGCAGCCAACCGGACAGGGGGAGGTGGCAGTACTTC. Protein: CASSQPDRGRWQYF.

This rearrangement joins TRBV2 to TRBJ1-5, with no clear D. Trimming left V 2 bases short and J 4 bases short, with 6 bases between. The CDR3 extends over 13 amino acids. Germline V gene sequence: CDR1 SNHLY, CDR2 FYNNEI. CDR3: CASSENGNQPQHF. DNA for the CDR3: TGTGCCAGCAGTGAAAATGGGAATCAGCCCCAGCATTTT.

This chain joins TRBV27 and TRBJ2-4, with D possibly matching TRBD1 (6 bases). Germline CDR1 is MNHEY and CDR2 is SMNVEV (reference sequence). Trimming left V 8 bases short and J 2 bases short, with 16 bases between. The CDR3 extends over 15 amino acids. The CDR3 DNA is TGTGCCAGCGCGGCCCAGGACAGACCCAAAAACATTCAGTACTTC. Its translation: CASAAQDRPKNIQYF.